These 29 T cell receptor beta chains were all obtained from the same sample, sequenced in a study of Ad26.COV2.S vaccination and SARS-CoV-2 variants. Here immunoSEQ multiplex PCR was the method, and the copy in TCRdb shows in-frame clones only, minus some. The top ten hold around 10% of the sample, which has some 250,000 clones, 88% seen once. Treatment specified: 19 received Ad26.COV2.S at low or high dose, single or two shots; 5 received placebo; per-sample allocation not given. Each sample was drawn 63 days after the first injection (of vaccine or placebo). The source material was peripheral blood, sampled in a trial of Ad26.COV2.S vaccine versus placebo. The receptors were gathered from a person aged 18-60 years who received the Ad26.COV2.S COVID-19 vaccine or a placebo.

A note on this clone: The germline gene is not matched at one end of the junction; a read error may be the cause. The chain joins TRBV19 to TRBJ1-5, with D hard to call. CDR3 length equals 14 residues. CDR1 and CDR2 from the germline V gene are LNHDA and SQIVND (reference sequence). CDR3 residues: CASSLEGTKQPQHF. DNA of the CDR3: TGTGCCAGTAGTCTAGAGGGAACCAAACAGCCCCAGCATTTT.

This rearrangement joins TRBV6-4 to TRBJ1-1, with D unclear. CDR1 MRHNA and CDR2 SNTAGT come from the germline V gene. This CDR3 comprises 14 residues. Trimming took 10 bases from V and 0 from J, leaving 15 bases between them. DNA for the CDR3: TGTGCCACCCGTCCAGCAGGACTGAACACTGAAGCTTTCTTT. As protein: CATRPAGLNTEAFF.

V usage is TRBV28 and J usage is TRBJ2-1, with 8 bases fitting TRBD1. CDR1 and CDR2 from the germline V gene are MDHEN and SYDVKM. The ends lost 5 bases at V and 5 bases at J; junction bases unmatched: 11. This CDR3 is built from 16 residues. The CDR3 sequence is CASSPGTGGSHNEQFF. The DNA for the CDR3 is TGTGCCAGCAGTCCCGGGACAGGAGGAAGCCACAATGAGCAGTTCTTC.

The genes are TRBV10-3 and TRBJ1-1; 7 bases fit TRBD1. The CDR3 totals 14 residues. Germline V gene data show CDR1 as ENHRY and CDR2 as SYGVKD. J lost 1 base, V lost 4 bases, and 3 bases had no gene match. CDR3 DNA sequence: TGTGCCATCAGTGCTGGGACAGCGAACACTGAAGCTTTCTTT. As protein: CAISAGTANTEAFF.

The chain employs TRBV6-5 and TRBJ2-7; 8 nucleotides match TRBD2. V dropped 4 bases and J dropped 4; count of bases not matched to a gene: 6. Germline-derived CDR1 and CDR2 are MNHEY and SVGAGI. The CDR3 has 14 amino acids. CDR3 in amino acids: CASSSPGLVYEQYF. The DNA of the CDR3 is TGTGCCAGCAGTTCCCCGGGACTAGTGTACGAGCAGTACTTC.

The chain joins TRBV7-9 to TRBJ1-3, with D maybe TRBD1 (5 bases). The V end was cut by 4 bases, the J end by 0 bases, with 16 bases between. Per germline, CDR1 SEHNR and CDR2 FQNEAQ (reference sequence). The CDR3 length is 17 residues. Here the CDR3 DNA reads TGTGCCAGCAGCTCCCCGGGACGGACGAGCTCTGGAAACACCATATATTTT. It codes for CASSSPGRTSSGNTIYF.

V is TRBV2 and J is TRBJ2-3; 9 bases align to TRBD2. This CDR3 region has 17 residues. J gave up 0 bases and V 6 bases, and 10 bases lay outside the gene matches. Germline V gene lookup returns CDR1 SNHLY and CDR2 FYNNEI. CDR3 protein: CASRRGGRVSSTDTQYF. CDR3 nucleotides: TGTGCCAGCAGGAGAGGCGGGAGGGTTTCTAGCACAGATACGCAGTATTTT.

CDR3 DNA sequence: TGTGCCAGCTCTGGACGGACCCTGAACACCGGGGAGCTGTTTTTT. As protein: CASSGRTLNTGELFF. The chain has TRBV9 and TRBJ2-2; D call uncertain. V was pared by 7 bases and J by 1 base, with 14 bases between. Germline CDR1 SGDLS, CDR2 YYNGEE. The CDR3 runs 15 residues.

This chain uses TRBV10-3 with TRBJ2-2; the match to TRBD2 covers 7 bases. The CDR3 consists of 14 residues. Germline V gene sequence: CDR1 ENHRY, CDR2 SYGVKD. Losses at the gene ends were 6 bases for V and 4 bases for J; bases not matched to a gene: 5. As DNA, the CDR3 is TGTGCCATCAGGGGGCGGGAGAGCACCGGGGAGCTGTTTTTT. Translation gives CAIRGRESTGELFF.

The genes are TRBV29-1 and TRBJ1-2; 11 bases fit TRBD1. The V gene end was trimmed by 6 bases and the J gene end by 2 bases; junction bases not matched to a gene: 2. Looked up from germline, CDR1 is SQVTM and CDR2 is ANQGSEA. The length of the CDR3 is 13 residues. CDR3 DNA: TGCAGCGTCGGGACAGGGGGGAACTATGGCTACACCTTC. It codes for CSVGTGGNYGYTF.

This chain uses TRBV28 with TRBJ2-2; 9 nucleotides line up with TRBD2. With 6 bases clipped from V and 4 bases from J, the junction kept 9 bases outside the gene matches. Germline CDR1 and CDR2: MDHEN and SYDVKM. The CDR3 extends over 16 amino acids. DNA of the CDR3: TGTGCCAGCAGCCCCTTCGGGCGGGGGGGCACCGGGGAGCTGTTTTTT. Residues: CASSPFGRGGTGELFF.

The chain couples TRBV15 to TRBJ2-2; 14 nucleotides agree with TRBD2. Germline V CDR1 and CDR2: LNHNV, YYDKDF (reference sequence). This CDR3 region has 17 residues. V was pared by 5 bases and J by 3 bases, with 5 bases of the junction left unmatched. The CDR3 spells CATSGQGLAGDTGELFF. In DNA form, the CDR3 reads TGTGCCACCAGCGGACAGGGACTAGCGGGAGACACCGGGGAGCTGTTTTTT. Full variable domain (remainder filled in from reference TRBV15 and TRBJ2-2): DAMVIQNPRYQVTQFGKPVTLSCSQTLNHNVMYWYQQKSSQAPKLLFHYYDKDFNNEADTPDNFQSRRPNTSFCFLDIRSPGLGDTAMYLCATSGQGLAGDTGELFFGEGSRLTVL.

The chain recombines TRBV6-6 with TRBJ1-1; D remains unclear. Germline CDR1 MNHNY, CDR2 SVGAGI (reference sequence). The CDR3 totals 12 residues. The V end lost 9 bases, the J end lost 1 base, and 9 bases lay between the germline ends. CDR3 nucleotide sequence: TGTGCCAGTAGTCGGACGAACACTGAAGCTTTCTTT. Its protein is CASSRTNTEAFF.

The chain combines TRBV15 with TRBJ1-4, with unresolved D. CDR3 length: 16 amino acids. The germline V and J ends were trimmed by 0 bases and 7 bases, with 15 bases remaining between them. Germline-derived CDR1 and CDR2 are LNHNV and YYDKDF (reference sequence). The CDR3 loop reads CATSRDLAASGEKLFF. The CDR3 coding sequence is TGTGCCACCAGCAGAGATCTCGCCGCCAGCGGTGAAAAACTGTTTTTT.

The genes are TRBV28 and TRBJ1-5, with unresolved D. CDR1 is MDHEN, CDR2 SYDVKM, per germline. CDR3 length: 14 residues. V dropped 7 bases and J dropped 5 bases, with 15 bases sitting between them. The CDR3 loop reads CASTLPVGHQPQHF. The CDR3 region has the DNA TGTGCCAGCACCCTCCCGGTGGGTCATCAGCCCCAGCATTTT.

The DNA of the CDR3 is TGCGCCAGCAGCCAACCATGGGGGGCTGAAGCTTTCTTT. Amino acid sequence: CASSQPWGAEAFF. This chain links TRBV4-1 with TRBJ1-1; D perhaps matches TRBD1 (5 bases). Trimming removed 2 bases from V and 6 bases from J, with 10 bases in between. Per the germline V gene, CDR1 is MGHRA and CDR2 is YSYEKL. CDR3 length equals 13 residues.

The gene calls are TRBV7-2 and TRBJ1-1; no clear D gene. Germline-derived CDR1 and CDR2 are SGHTA and FQGNSA. CDR3 size: 15 residues. The V end was cut by 2 bases, the J end by 2 bases, with 12 bases between. DNA of the CDR3: TGTGCCAGCAGCTTAAGCAGGATCGGAAACACTGAAGCTTTCTTT. Protein sequence: CASSLSRIGNTEAFF.

V usage is TRBV4-3 and J usage is TRBJ2-5, with D uncertain. CDR1 and CDR2 from the germline V gene are LGHNA and YSLEER. This CDR3 contains 13 residues. V lost 0 bases to trimming and J lost 5 bases, with 7 bases between them. The CDR3 region is CASSQDSLETQYF. CDR3 nucleotides: TGCGCCAGCAGCCAAGATAGTCTGGAGACCCAGTACTTC.

The gene calls are TRBV21-1 and TRBJ2-3. TRBV21-1 is a pseudogene locus. The length of the CDR3 is 15 residues. The CDR3 is CASKVDPRSTDTQYF. The CDR3 DNA sequence: TGTGCCAGCAAAGTGGACCCGAGAAGCACAGATACGCAGTATTTT.

The chain couples TRBV16 to TRBJ1-2, with 8 bases fitting TRBD1. The CDR3 extends over 16 amino acids. CDR1 is KGHSY, CDR2 FQNENV, per germline. V lost 1 base to trimming and J lost 6 bases; unmatched junction nucleotides: 10. As DNA, the CDR3 is TGTGCCAGCAGCCAATTCCCGGGACAGGTACGGGATGGCTACACCTTC. It codes for CASSQFPGQVRDGYTF.

This clone was observed once. The genes are TRBV10-3 and TRBJ2-7; possibly TRBD1 for D (5 bases). CDR3 size: 13 residues. Germline CDR1 reads ENHRY; CDR2 reads SYGVKD. V was cut by 11 bases and J by 3 bases, with 17 bases left in between. The CDR3 loop is CAVSGGQYYEQYF. For the CDR3, the DNA is TGTGCCGTCTCAGGCGGACAATACTACGAGCAGTACTTC.

The chain couples TRBV7-2 to TRBJ2-3, with D possibly being TRBD2 (7 bases). Germline V CDR1 and CDR2: SGHTA, FQGNSA. This CDR3 is 17 amino acids long. Trimming left V 3 bases short and J 0 bases short, with 16 bases between. CDR3 DNA sequence: TGTGCCAGCAGCTTTAACGTCGGGGGGCTTAGCACAGATACGCAGTATTTT. Its translation: CASSFNVGGLSTDTQYF.

This chain uses TRBV30 with TRBJ1-6; the D gene is possibly TRBD1 (5 bases). The V end lost 1 base, the J end lost 9 bases, and 13 bases lay between the germline ends. This CDR3 has 14 residues. Germline V lookup: CDR1 GTSNPN, CDR2 SVGIG (reference sequence). CDR3 in amino acids: CAWSGGRGGSPLHF. DNA of the CDR3: TGTGCCTGGAGTGGGGGCCGCGGAGGTTCACCCCTCCACTTT.

The rearrangement links TRBV14 to TRBJ2-5, with 11 bases lining up with TRBD2. Germline values: CDR1 SGHDN, CDR2 FVKESK. The CDR3 has 18 amino acids. Germline trimming cut 0 bases from V and 1 base from J; bases unmatched to any gene: 7. Here the CDR3 DNA reads TGTGCCAGCAGCCAAGATGGGACTAGCGGAACTTTCCAAGAGACCCAGTACTTC. It specifies CASSQDGTSGTFQETQYF.

To note about this clone: The junction shows a germline mismatch at one end, possibly a read error. The chain joins TRBV11-2 to TRBJ1-4; D is unresolved. Germline CDR1 and CDR2: SGHAT and FQNNGV. The CDR3 loop spans 13 amino acids. CDR3 DNA: TGTGCCAGCACCTTAATCGAAGGTGAAAAACTGTTTTTT. This gives the protein CASTLIEGEKLFF.

This rearrangement joins TRBV10-3 to TRBJ2-7; TRBD1 is a possible D gene (6 bases). Germline CDR1 and CDR2: ENHRY and SYGVKD. V lost 2 bases, J lost 1 base, and 12 bases lay in between. The CDR3 loop spans 15 amino acids. CDR3 coding DNA: TGTGCCATCAGTGAGAGGGCAGGGGTATCCTACGAGCAGTACTTC. It encodes CAISERAGVSYEQYF.

The chain uses TRBV5-4 and TRBJ2-7, with 11 bases matching TRBD2. This CDR3 has 15 amino acids. The V and J ends lost 1 base and 2 bases, in that order; junction bases with no gene match: 2. Germline V lookup: CDR1 SGHNT, CDR2 YYREEE (reference sequence). CDR3 in DNA: TGTGCCAGCAGCTTGACTAGCGGGGGAACCTACGAGCAGTACTTC. Translation gives CASSLTSGGTYEQYF.

This clone appeared a few times. This chain joins TRBV4-3 and TRBJ2-2; the D gene is possibly TRBD2 (6 bases). Germline V lookup: CDR1 LGHNA, CDR2 YSLEER. V was pared by 1 base and J by 4 bases, with 16 bases between. There are 17 residues in the CDR3. This chain's CDR3 is CASSQASLAVVTGELFF. The CDR3 nucleotides read TGCGCCAGCAGCCAAGCCTCCTTAGCGGTCGTCACCGGGGAGCTGTTTTTT.

This chain uses TRBV6-5 with TRBJ2-2; D remains ambiguous. V was pared by 3 bases and J by 1 base, with 9 bases between. The germline V gene has CDR1 MNHEY and CDR2 SVGAGI. This CDR3 spans 15 amino acids. The CDR3 DNA sequence: TGTGCCAGCAGTTATGGGGTCAAGAACACCGGGGAGCTGTTTTTT. Translated: CASSYGVKNTGELFF.